This T cell receptor (beta chain) was identified during a study of PD-1 blockade in classical Hodgkin lymphoma. Study findings and constraints: Prior therapy or disease activity may underlie the repertoire differences, whose causes remain undefined.

Turning to this clone: Its antigen remains unidentified.

Using immunoSEQ multiplex PCR, the repertoire was profiled, and TCRdb retains in-frame clones only, with some absent. The data show about 23,000 clones, roughly 87% seen once. Time point described: newly diagnosed, previously untreated cHL patient sample. Starting with thawed PBMCs, CD4+ T cells were purified by magnetic negative selection. The sequence derives from a human donor with classical Hodgkin lymphoma. What was sequenced was CD4+ T cells from blood.

The CDR3 DNA follows: TGTGCCAGCAGCCCATGGGGACAGCAAGAGACCCAGTACTTC. It translates to CASSPWGQQETQYF. This rearrangement joins TRBV5-6 to TRBJ2-5; 7 nucleotides align to TRBD1. Germline loops: CDR1 SGHDT, CDR2 YYEEEE. V shed 4 bases and J 2 bases; nucleotides not matched to a gene: 5. The CDR3 runs 14 residues. Full variable domain (missing parts from reference TRBV5-6 and TRBJ2-5): DAGVTQSPTHLIKTRGQQVTLRCSPKSGHDTVSWYQQALGQGPQFIFQYYEEEERQRGNFPDRFSGHQFPNYSSELNVNALLLGDSALYLCASSPWGQQETQYFGPGTRLLVL.